A selection of T cell receptor beta chains follows, all from one sample in a study of glioma-infiltrating T cells after dendritic cell vaccination. The method was immunoSEQ multiplex PCR; TCRdb's version includes in-frame clones alone and lacks a portion of them. The table has 65,000 to 90,000 clones, over 75% seen once. The material sequenced was blood, taken before dendritic cell vaccination. All receptors derive from a human donor with glioblastoma. Each CDR3 is given without its conserved first and last residue. The D gene is left open where the match is weak.

CDR3 protein: ASSVAGGRPQY
V gene: TRBV6-4
D gene: TRBD2
J gene: TRBJ2-3

CDR3 protein: ASSLGQGDISPLH
V gene: TRBV13
D gene: TRBD1
J gene: TRBJ1-6

CDR3 protein: ASSGTSGVSYNEQF
V gene: TRBV11-3
D gene: TRBD2
J gene: TRBJ2-1

CDR3 protein: ASSLHGSSGANVLT
V gene: TRBV7-9
D gene: NA
J gene: TRBJ2-6

CDR3 protein: ASSDGTGGYQETQY
V gene: TRBV5-1
D gene: TRBD1
J gene: TRBJ2-5

CDR3 protein: ASREQGNTEAF
V gene: TRBV6-6
D gene: NA
J gene: TRBJ1-1

CDR3 protein: ASSYGRASTDTQY
V gene: TRBV6-6
D gene: NA
J gene: TRBJ2-3

CDR3 protein: ASSPRTVNTEAF
V gene: TRBV5-4
D gene: NA
J gene: TRBJ1-1

CDR3 protein: ASSLARTDSGNTIY
V gene: TRBV5-4
D gene: NA
J gene: TRBJ1-3

CDR3 protein: ASSYSSRTGTEQF
V gene: TRBV6-5
D gene: NA
J gene: TRBJ2-1

CDR3 protein: ASSSQGSTDTQY
V gene: TRBV6-6
D gene: NA
J gene: TRBJ2-3

CDR3 protein: AITKQGSSYEQY
V gene: TRBV10-3
D gene: NA
J gene: TRBJ2-7

CDR3 protein: ASSSGNNEQF
V gene: TRBV18
D gene: NA
J gene: TRBJ2-1

CDR3 protein: ASSLRGGGKETQY
V gene: TRBV7-2
D gene: NA
J gene: TRBJ2-5

CDR3 protein: ASSASLPGTGGDGYT
V gene: TRBV25-1
D gene: TRBD1
J gene: TRBJ1-2

CDR3 protein: ASSLMLAGDNEQF
V gene: TRBV7-3
D gene: TRBD2
J gene: TRBJ2-1

CDR3 protein: ASSPGQGTHEQY
V gene: TRBV4-1
D gene: TRBD1
J gene: TRBJ2-7

CDR3 protein: ASSLTDRGNEQF
V gene: TRBV27
D gene: TRBD1
J gene: TRBJ2-1

CDR3 protein: ASSFGGTGANVLT
V gene: TRBV7-9
D gene: NA
J gene: TRBJ2-6

CDR3 protein: ASSEGGDSLSNQPQH
V gene: TRBV6-1
D gene: TRBD1
J gene: TRBJ1-5

CDR3 protein: ASSIDHYQPQH
V gene: TRBV19
D gene: NA
J gene: TRBJ1-5

CDR3 protein: AISTQGTNSPLH
V gene: TRBV10-3
D gene: NA
J gene: TRBJ1-6

CDR3 protein: ASSHTSGGFYNEQF
V gene: TRBV5-4
D gene: TRBD2
J gene: TRBJ2-1

CDR3 protein: ASSLRTDNEKLF
V gene: TRBV14
D gene: NA
J gene: TRBJ1-4

CDR3 protein: SVPGQGNYGYT
V gene: TRBV29-1
D gene: TRBD1
J gene: TRBJ1-2

CDR3 protein: ASSPLTGSYNSPLH
V gene: TRBV14
D gene: NA
J gene: TRBJ1-6

CDR3 protein: ASSPGGWSSSYEQY
V gene: TRBV18
D gene: NA
J gene: TRBJ2-7

CDR3 protein: ASTRGTGELF
V gene: TRBV10-2
D gene: NA
J gene: TRBJ2-2

CDR3 protein: ASSVGGTGGEGYT
V gene: TRBV5-1
D gene: TRBD1
J gene: TRBJ1-2

CDR3 protein: ASSRTGAGNTIY
V gene: TRBV5-6
D gene: TRBD1
J gene: TRBJ1-3

CDR3 protein: ASSPAGGNTIY
V gene: TRBV18
D gene: NA
J gene: TRBJ1-3

CDR3 protein: AWSPGVYGYT
V gene: TRBV30
D gene: NA
J gene: TRBJ1-2

CDR3 protein: ASSLGLAGGYNEQF
V gene: TRBV27
D gene: TRBD2
J gene: TRBJ2-1